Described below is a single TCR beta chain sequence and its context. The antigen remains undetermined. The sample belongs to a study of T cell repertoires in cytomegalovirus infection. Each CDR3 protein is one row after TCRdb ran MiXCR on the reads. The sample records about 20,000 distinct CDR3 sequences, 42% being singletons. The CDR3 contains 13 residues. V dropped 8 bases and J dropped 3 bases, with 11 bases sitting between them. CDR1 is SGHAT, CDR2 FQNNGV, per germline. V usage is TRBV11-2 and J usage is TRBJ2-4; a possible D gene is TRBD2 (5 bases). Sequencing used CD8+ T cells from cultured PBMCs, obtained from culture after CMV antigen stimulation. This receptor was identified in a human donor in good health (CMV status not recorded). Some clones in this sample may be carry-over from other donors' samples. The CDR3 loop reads CASGGLNKNIQYF. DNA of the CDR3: TGTGCCAGCGGAGGACTTAACAAAAACATTCAGTACTTC.